This T cell receptor (beta chain) originates from a study of T cell responses to AZD1222 COVID-19 vaccine. Points from the study as a whole: Donors, mostly white British, included more females; clonal diversity was possibly underestimated. Spike as a whole was targeted by vaccine-associated CD4 TCRs, dominant at 160-218 and 743-854.

The protocol was immunoSEQ multiplex PCR, while the TCRdb copy is restricted to in-frame clones and leaves out a portion. The data hold approximately 160,000 clones, with approximately 93% observed a single time. V gave up 4 bases and J gave up 5 bases; unmatched junction bases: 3. The CDR3 runs 14 residues. The germline V gene encodes CDR1 LGHNA and CDR2 YNFKEQ. In the case of this clone: No antigen is known for it.

The material was peripheral blood, obtained on day 0 of AZD1222 vaccination. The sequence was obtained from an adult in good health. J is TRBJ2-5 and V is TRBV4-2, with 11 bases matching TRBD2. The CDR3 is CASSPRTSGETQYF. CDR3 DNA sequence: TGTGCCAGCAGCCCCCGGACTAGCGGGGAGACCCAGTACTTC.